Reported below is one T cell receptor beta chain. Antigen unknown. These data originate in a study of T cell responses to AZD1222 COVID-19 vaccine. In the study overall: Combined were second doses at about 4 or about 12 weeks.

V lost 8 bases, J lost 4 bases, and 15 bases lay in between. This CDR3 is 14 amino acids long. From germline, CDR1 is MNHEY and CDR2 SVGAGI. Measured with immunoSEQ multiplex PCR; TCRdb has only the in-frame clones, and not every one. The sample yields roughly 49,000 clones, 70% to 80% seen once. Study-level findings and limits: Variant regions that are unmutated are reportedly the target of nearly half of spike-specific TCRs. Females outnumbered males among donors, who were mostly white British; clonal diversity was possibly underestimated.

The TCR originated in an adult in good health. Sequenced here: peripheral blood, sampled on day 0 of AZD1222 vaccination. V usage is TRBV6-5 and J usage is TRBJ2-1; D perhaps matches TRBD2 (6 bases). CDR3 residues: CASLEGGFYNEQFF. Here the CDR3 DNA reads TGTGCCAGCCTAGAGGGAGGTTTTTACAATGAGCAGTTCTTC.